The rows below give T cell receptor beta chains drawn from one sample of a study of cytomegalovirus exposure and HLA in healthy donors. Generated by immunoSEQ multiplex PCR, the TCRdb table keeps only in-frame clones and is missing some. The sample records 90,000 to 120,000 clones, roughly 80% being singletons. The sample taken for sequencing was PBMCs. The receptors were sampled from a female donor in good health and CMV-seropositive. Both conserved end residues are part of each CDR3. D genes are given only for firm matches. Not every row has a clone size; where given, it reads once, few, many or a size class.

D: .; size: .; V: TRBV9; J: TRBJ2-7; CDR3: CASSEGMGHNSYEQYF; DNA: TGTGCCAGCAGCGAAGGCATGGGACACAACTCCTACGAGCAGTACTTC
D: .; size: .; V: TRBV28; J: TRBJ1-1; CDR3: CASSFGMNTEAFF; DNA: TGTGCCAGCAGTTTCGGGATGAACACTGAAGCTTTCTTT
D: TRBD1; size: .; V: TRBV4-1; J: TRBJ1-5; CDR3: CASSQGTGAGNQPQHF; DNA: TGCGCCAGCAGCCAAGGGACAGGGGCGGGCAATCAGCCCCAGCATTTT
D: .; size: .; V: TRBV4-3; J: TRBJ1-1; CDR3: CASSRQQAAFAEAFF; DNA: TGCGCCAGCAGCCGACAACAGGCGGCTTTCGCTGAAGCTTTCTTT
D: TRBD2; size: .; V: TRBV7-2; J: TRBJ2-5; CDR3: CASSPGGRGVQETQYF; DNA: TGTGCCAGCAGCCCCGGCGGGCGGGGGGTTCAAGAGACCCAGTACTTC
D: TRBD1; size: .; V: TRBV27; J: TRBJ1-2; CDR3: CASSFLDRAHGYTF; DNA: TGTGCCAGCAGTTTTCTCGACAGGGCCCATGGCTACACCTTC
D: TRBD2; size: .; V: TRBV19; J: TRBJ2-7; CDR3: CASSLTSGRREQYF; DNA: TGTGCCAGTAGCCTAACTAGCGGGAGGCGCGAGCAGTACTTC
D: .; size: .; V: TRBV6-5; J: TRBJ2-2; CDR3: CASSYGGRELFF; DNA: TGTGCCAGCAGTTACGGCGGTCGGGAGCTGTTTTTT
D: TRBD2; size: .; V: TRBV4-2; J: TRBJ2-2; CDR3: CASSQSAGGNGELFF; DNA: TGTGCCAGCAGCCAGTCCGCCGGGGGGAACGGGGAGCTGTTTTTT
D: TRBD1; size: .; V: TRBV6-5; J: TRBJ1-2; CDR3: CASSEPTGAYGYTF; DNA: TGTGCCAGCAGTGAGCCGACAGGGGCCTATGGCTACACCTTC
D: TRBD1; size: .; V: TRBV9; J: TRBJ1-4; CDR3: CASSVGYRGTGEKLFF; DNA: TGTGCCAGCAGCGTGGGTTACAGGGGAACGGGGGAAAAACTGTTTTTT
D: TRBD2; size: .; V: TRBV5-6; J: TRBJ2-1; CDR3: CASSHGRGAYNEQFF; DNA: TGTGCCAGCAGCCACGGGAGGGGGGCCTACAATGAGCAGTTCTTC
D: .; size: .; V: TRBV28; J: TRBJ1-1; CDR3: CASSSGQSNTEAFF; DNA: TGTGCCAGCAGTTCCGGACAGTCGAACACTGAAGCTTTCTTT
D: .; size: .; V: TRBV11-3; J: TRBJ2-5; CDR3: CASSSDSKETQYF; DNA: TGTGCCAGCAGCTCGGACAGTAAAGAGACCCAGTACTTC
D: TRBD2; size: .; V: TRBV10-2; J: TRBJ2-7; CDR3: CASSVLAGTGEQYF; DNA: TGCGCCAGCAGTGTCCTAGCGGGAACAGGCGAGCAGTACTTC
D: TRBD2; size: .; V: TRBV7-2; J: TRBJ2-1; CDR3: CASSSGLVVDEQFF; DNA: TGTGCCAGCAGCTCGGGACTAGTTGTGGATGAGCAGTTCTTC
D: .; size: few; V: TRBV6-1; J: TRBJ1-1; CDR3: CASSKAEAVRNTEAFF; DNA: TGTGCCAGCAGTAAAGCAGAGGCAGTTCGGAACACTGAAGCTTTCTTT
D: .; size: .; V: TRBV6-1; J: TRBJ1-5; CDR3: CASSEIGRRNQPQHF; DNA: TGTGCCAGCAGTGAAATAGGGAGGAGGAATCAGCCCCAGCATTTT
D: .; size: .; V: TRBV10-3; J: TRBJ2-3; CDR3: CAMGRGDTQYF; DNA: TGTGCCATGGGGCGGGGAGATACGCAGTATTTT
D: .; size: .; V: TRBV5-1; J: TRBJ1-2; CDR3: CASSLFATGPYGYTF; DNA: TGCGCCAGCAGCTTGTTTGCAACTGGGCCCTATGGCTACACCTTC
D: .; size: .; V: TRBV27; J: TRBJ1-1; CDR3: CASTRGGQGVGTEAFF; DNA: TGTGCCAGCACCCGGGGGGGCCAGGGAGTCGGCACTGAAGCTTTCTTT
D: TRBD1; size: .; V: TRBV28; J: TRBJ1-2; CDR3: CASSSGGAVYGYTF; DNA: TGTGCCAGCAGCTCAGGGGGCGCAGTTTATGGCTACACCTTC
D: TRBD1; size: .; V: TRBV9; J: TRBJ1-2; CDR3: CASGGQGKSYGYTF; DNA: TGTGCCAGCGGAGGACAGGGAAAGTCCTATGGCTACACCTTC
D: .; size: .; V: TRBV19; J: TRBJ1-4; CDR3: CASSPDSRPNEKLFF; DNA: TGTGCCAGTAGTCCAGACAGTCGGCCAAATGAAAAACTGTTTTTT
D: TRBD2; size: .; V: TRBV5-4; J: TRBJ2-1; CDR3: CASSSGGPAGEQFF; DNA: TGTGCCAGCAGCTCGGGGGGGCCGGCCGGTGAGCAGTTCTTC
D: .; size: .; V: TRBV5-1; J: TRBJ2-1; CDR3: CASSLVVGPAAGEQFF; DNA: TGCGCCAGCAGCTTGGTTGTAGGCCCAGCGGCGGGTGAGCAGTTCTTC
D: TRBD1; size: .; V: TRBV27; J: TRBJ2-7; CDR3: CASKEQGSIHEQYF; DNA: TGTGCCAGCAAGGAACAGGGGAGCATCCACGAGCAGTACTTC
D: .; size: .; V: TRBV6-1; J: TRBJ2-7; CDR3: CASSEGERYWQYF; DNA: TGTGCCAGCAGTGAAGGAGAGCGTTACTGGCAGTACTTC
D: .; size: .; V: TRBV5-1; J: TRBJ1-2; CDR3: CASSLASGDGYTF; DNA: TGCGCCAGCAGCTTGGCATCAGGGGATGGCTACACCTTC
D: TRBD1; size: .; V: TRBV7-9; J: TRBJ2-7; CDR3: CASSLGGQVGEQYF; DNA: TGTGCCAGCAGCTTAGGCGGACAGGTCGGCGAGCAGTACTTC
D: TRBD1; size: .; V: TRBV9; J: TRBJ2-5; CDR3: CASSRTGDPFKETQYF; DNA: TGTGCCAGCAGCCGGACAGGGGACCCCTTCAAAGAGACCCAGTACTTC
D: TRBD2; size: .; V: TRBV25-1; J: TRBJ2-5; CDR3: CASSGTSGRETQYF; DNA: TGTGCCAGCAGTGGGACTAGCGGGAGAGAGACCCAGTACTTC
D: TRBD2; size: .; V: TRBV6-1; J: TRBJ2-7; CDR3: CASSSGTSGRYEQYF; DNA: TGTGCCAGCAGTTCCGGGACTAGCGGGAGGTACGAGCAGTACTTC
D: TRBD2; size: few; V: TRBV19; J: TRBJ2-7; CDR3: CASSWTSQTHEQYF; DNA: TGTGCCAGTAGTTGGACTAGCCAGACCCACGAGCAGTACTTC
D: .; size: once; V: TRBV6-6; J: TRBJ2-5; CDR3: CASINQGRQETQYF; DNA: TGTGCCAGCATAAACCAGGGCCGCCAAGAGACCCAGTACTTC
D: TRBD2; size: once; V: TRBV7-2; J: TRBJ2-7; CDR3: CASSLVGTSPYEQYF; DNA: TGTGCCAGCAGCTTAGTCGGGACTAGTCCCTACGAGCAGTACTTC
D: .; size: few; V: TRBV2; J: TRBJ2-3; CDR3: CASTAGWGDTQYF; DNA: TGTGCCAGCACCGCAGGGTGGGGAGATACGCAGTATTTT
D: .; size: once; V: TRBV28; J: TRBJ2-2; CDR3: CASSYLGVGGDSNTGELFF; DNA: TGTGCCAGCAGCTACCTTGGTGTCGGCGGGGACAGCAACACCGGGGAGCTGTTTTTT
D: .; size: .; V: TRBV4-1; J: TRBJ2-3; CDR3: CASSLTGSHTDTQYF; DNA: TGCGCCAGCAGCCTAACAGGGAGTCACACAGATACGCAGTATTTT
D: TRBD1; size: .; V: TRBV19; J: TRBJ1-5; CDR3: CASRSRGQGVSNQPQHF; DNA: TGTGCCAGTAGATCGAGGGGGCAAGGGGTAAGCAATCAGCCCCAGCATTTT